The next 12 T cell receptor beta chains were all read from a single sample in a study of cytomegalovirus exposure and HLA in healthy donors. Primers: 60 Vbeta forward and 13 Jbeta reverse. Generated by immunoSEQ multiplex PCR, the TCRdb table keeps only in-frame clones and is missing some. The table shows about 150,000 clones, with about three quarters occurring only once. Sequencing was carried out using PBMCs. These TCRs come from a woman younger than 45 in good health and CMV-seronegative.

V is TRBV5-1 and J is TRBJ1-1; D is uncertain. Per germline, CDR1 SGHRS and CDR2 YFSETQ. This CDR3 spans 16 amino acids. V shed 1 base and J shed 0 bases, with 13 bases lying between them. The chain's CDR3 is CASSLPGGGLNTEAFF. As DNA, the CDR3 is TGCGCCAGCAGCTTGCCCGGAGGAGGATTGAACACTGAAGCTTTCTTT.

This chain connects TRBV7-9 to TRBJ2-7; perhaps TRBD1 as D (5 bases). The CDR3 extends over 14 amino acids. Deletions cut 5 bases from V and 3 bases from J, with 14 bases between. Germline CDR1 reads SEHNR; CDR2 reads FQNEAQ (reference sequence). The CDR3 DNA is TGTGCCAGCAGCCCCCCAGGGCGCAGCTACGAGCAGTACTTC. As protein: CASSPPGRSYEQYF.

This chain links TRBV10-3 with TRBJ1-2; no firm D call. V was clipped by 0 bases and J by 2 bases, with 10 bases between them. Germline assignment: CDR1 ENHRY and CDR2 SYGVKD. The CDR3 length is 15 residues. The CDR3 region has the DNA TGTGCCATCAGTGAGTCGGGCAGCCGGAACTATGGCTACACCTTC. It specifies CAISESGSRNYGYTF.

In this sample, this clone turned up many times. The chain links TRBV2 to TRBJ1-6, with D maybe TRBD1 (6 bases). Trimming removed 7 bases at V and 5 bases at J, with 15 bases between. Germline V gene lookup returns CDR1 SNHLY and CDR2 FYNNEI. CDR3 length: 15 amino acids. DNA for the CDR3: TGTGCCAGCATCCCCCGGGACACGCATAATTCACCCCTCCACTTT. Its protein product is CASIPRDTHNSPLHF. Full variable domain (remainder filled in from reference TRBV2 and TRBJ1-6): EPEVTQTPSHQVTQMGQEVILRCVPISNHLYFYWYRQILGQKVEFLVSFYNNEISEKSEIFDDQFSVERPDGSNFTLKIRSTKLEDSAMYFCASIPRDTHNSPLHFGNGTRLTVT.

The chain recombines TRBV9 with TRBJ2-7, with 9 nucleotides matching TRBD1. This CDR3 region has 14 residues. Germline lookup yields CDR1 SGDLS and CDR2 YYNGEE. V lost 4 bases, J lost 3 bases, and 5 bases stayed unmatched. CDR3 bases: TGTGCCAGCAGCCAAGCGGGACAGGGCTACGAGCAGTACTTC. This encodes CASSQAGQGYEQYF.

The V call is TRBV6-1, the J call TRBJ1-6; no clear D. CDR3 length: 13 residues. Deletions cut 2 bases from V and 7 bases from J, with 6 bases between. The V gene's germline CDR1 is MNHNS and CDR2 SASEGT. The CDR3 bases are TGTGCCAGCAGTGAAAGAGAAAATTCACCCCTCCACTTT. It translates to CASSERENSPLHF.

In its sample, this clone was seen once. This chain uses TRBV6-5 with TRBJ2-2, with 8 bases fitting TRBD2. This CDR3 has 15 amino acids. CDR1 MNHEY and CDR2 SVGAGI come from the germline V gene. J lost 5 bases, V lost 7 bases, and 9 bases had no gene match. The CDR3 here is CASIPGTRGTGELFF. CDR3 nucleotide sequence: TGTGCCAGCATTCCCGGGACTAGGGGGACCGGGGAGCTGTTTTTT.

This chain links TRBV10-3 with TRBJ2-1; 7 bases align to TRBD2. The CDR3 extends over 14 amino acids. The V gene end was trimmed by 5 bases and the J gene end by 6 bases; junction bases not matched to a gene: 7. The germline V gene encodes CDR1 ENHRY and CDR2 SYGVKD. The CDR3 region has the DNA TGTGCCATCAGTTTAGTAGCGGGTCTCAATGAGCAGTTCTTC. It encodes CAISLVAGLNEQFF.

The CDR3 DNA follows: TGTGCCAGCAGCTTGTACACCTCTGGAAACACCATATATTTT. Translating it yields CASSLYTSGNTIYF. V gene TRBV5-6 combines with J gene TRBJ1-3, with unresolved D. Germline assignment: CDR1 SGHDT and CDR2 YYEEEE. CDR3 length equals 14 residues. Trimming shortened V by 1 base and J by 0 bases, and 5 bases separated the two germline ends.

The gene calls are TRBV2 and TRBJ1-5; D is perhaps TRBD1 (5 bases). Trimming removed 8 bases from V and 5 bases from J, with 13 bases in between. CDR3 length equals 13 residues. Germline CDR1 is SNHLY and CDR2 is FYNNEI. CDR3: CASSGQGDQPQHF. In nucleotides, the CDR3 is TGTGCCAGCTCCGGGCAGGGTGATCAGCCCCAGCATTTT.

The chain uses TRBV9 and TRBJ1-2, with D possibly matching TRBD1 (6 bases). This CDR3 contains 15 residues. From germline, CDR1 is SGDLS and CDR2 YYNGEE. V was clipped by 4 bases and J by 4 bases, with 17 bases between them. CDR3 in DNA: TGTGCCAGCAGCCCCAACCCCCAGGGGCCCTATGGCTACACCTTC. Protein: CASSPNPQGPYGYTF.

This clone was seen more than once but under ten times. Here the CDR3 reads CASSLGGIGGGYTF. CDR3 nucleotides: TGTGCCAGCAGCCTAGGAGGAATCGGGGGTGGCTACACCTTC. The rearrangement joins TRBV7-2 to TRBJ1-2; D is possibly TRBD1 (5 bases). Trimming left V 5 bases short and J 7 bases short, with 17 bases between. The CDR3 spans 14 residues. The germline V gene encodes CDR1 SGHTA and CDR2 FQGNSA.